This T cell receptor beta chain was captured in a study of T cells in severe cutaneous drug reactions. The overall study: Patients came from Taiwan, Thailand and a European registry, 2011 to 2018. Blister fluid/cells and PBMC came from acute- or recovery-stage patients.

This clonotype shows up as medium-sized by frequency. TCR subtype-specific primers in iRepertoire multiplex PCR prepared libraries for bulk and single-cell sequencing. Primers for V, D and J regions amplified bulk TCR beta libraries. TCRdb reprocessed the multiplex PCR reads; each CDR3 protein has one entry and no DNA is given. The sample totals about 10,000 distinct CDR3 sequences; its top ten clones hold under 25%. The patients sequenced had a carbamazepine-induced Stevens-Johnson syndrome or toxic epidermal necrolysis reaction. This clonotype was sampled from a human donor with Stevens-Johnson syndrome, a severe cutaneous drug reaction. Specimen: cells from a skin blister.

CDR3: CSVVIQSYEQYF. The gene calls are TRBV29-1 and TRBJ2-7. CDR1 is SQVTM, CDR2 ANQGSEA, per germline. CDR3 length: 12 amino acids.